These 22 T cell receptor beta chains came from one sample sequenced in a study of T cells in Graves' hyperthyroidism and ophthalmopathy. RNA transcripts gave rise to amplified TCR beta CDR3 regions. During a first-round RT-PCR of the TCR CDR3, the HTBI primer set was used. TCRdb fed the multiplex PCR reads into MiXCR, producing one record per CDR3 protein. This sample has about 660,000 distinct CDR3 sequences; 45% occur once, and the top ten carry approximately 6.8%. Input material: peripheral blood or thyroid tissue (not recorded which). Receptors were obtained from an adult man with Graves' disease, either hyperthyroidism or ophthalmopathy (not recorded which).

In the case of this clonotype: This could be a read error, since a much larger clone is one nucleotide away. The chain combines TRBV11-1 with TRBJ2-2; D is undetermined. Trimming removed 1 base from V and 6 bases from J, with 6 bases in between. CDR1 is SGHAT, CDR2 FQDESV, per germline (reference sequence). The length of the CDR3 is 13 residues. The CDR3 reads CASSLVRAGELFF. The CDR3 DNA follows: TGTGCCAGCAGCTTAGTTCGGGCCGGGGAGCTGTTTTTT.

This clonotype was detected a few times. The chain uses TRBV7-9 and TRBJ2-5; 7 positions match TRBD1. Trimming at V came to 4 bases and at J to 4 bases, leaving 12 bases not matched to a gene. CDR1 SEHNR and CDR2 FQNEAQ come from the germline V gene (reference sequence). CDR3 size: 16 residues. This CDR3 is CASSSYRQGERETQYF. Here the CDR3 DNA reads TGTGCCAGCAGCTCGTATAGACAGGGAGAGCGAGAGACCCAGTACTTC. The full variable domain, with the rest looked up from reference TRBV7-9 and TRBJ2-5, is DTGVSQNPRHKITKRGQNVTFRCDPISEHNRLYWYRQTLGQGPEFLTYFQNEAQLEKSRLLSDRFSAERPKGSFSTLEIQRTEQGDSAMYLCASSSYRQGERETQYFGPGTRLLVL.

CDR3 protein: CASSRESTGLGAQYF. Written as DNA, the CDR3 is TGTGCCAGCAGCCGCGAATCTACAGGGCTAGGGGCCCAGTACTTC. The chain links TRBV7-2 to TRBJ2-5, with a tentative D call TRBD1 (6 bases). The V and J ends lost 5 bases and 9 bases respectively, with 22 bases between them. The germline V gene encodes CDR1 SGHTA and CDR2 FQGNSA. There are 15 residues in the CDR3.

Concerning this clonotype itself: It may be a read error: a sequence one base away is much more abundant. CDR3 nucleotide sequence: TGTGCCAGCAGCTTAGTGGCCCTTCAAGAGGCCCAGTACTTC. As protein: CASSLVALQEAQYF. V is TRBV7-2 and J is TRBJ2-5; no clear D gene. Germline V CDR1 and CDR2: SGHTA, FQGNSA. The length of the CDR3 is 14 residues.

Details on this clonotype: One junction end disagrees with the germline gene, perhaps due to a read error. The chain recombines TRBV7-2 with TRBJ1-4; no clear D gene. The CDR3 covers 14 residues. Germline CDR1 is SGHTA and CDR2 is FQGNSA. CDR3 nucleotides: TGTGCCAGCAGCTTAGGGCGGCGTAATGAAAGACTGTTTTTT. Residues: CASSLGRRNERLFF.

The gene calls are TRBV7-3 and TRBJ2-6; D is undetermined. Germline lookup yields CDR1 SGHTA and CDR2 FQGTGA. V was shortened by 3 bases and J by 1 base, with 10 bases between the two germline ends. The CDR3 covers 16 residues. CDR3 nucleotide sequence: TGTGCCAGCAGCTTCATGTCTGGGTCTGGGGCCAACGTCCTGACTTTC. Its translation is CASSFMSGSGANVLTF. The full variable domain, rest sourced from reference TRBV7-3 and TRBJ2-6, is GAGVSQTPSNKVTEKGKYVELRCDPISGHTALYWYRQSLGQGPEFLIYFQGTGAADDSGLPNDRFFAVRPEGSVSTLKIQRTERGDSAVYLCASSFMSGSGANVLTFGAGSRLTVL.

The V and J genes are TRBV7-9 and TRBJ2-7, with D possibly matching TRBD2 (5 bases). V lost 4 bases and J lost 1, with 8 bases in between. The CDR3 is 13 amino acids. Germline V gene lookup returns CDR1 SEHNR and CDR2 FQNEAQ (reference sequence). The CDR3 DNA follows: TGTGCCAGCAGCTCCCCGGGATCCTACGAGCAGTACTTC. This sequence encodes CASSSPGSYEQYF.

The V gene is TRBV9, the J gene TRBJ1-6; a possible D gene is TRBD1 (5 bases). V lost 0 bases and J 10 bases, leaving 20 bases between the germline ends. Germline V gene data show CDR1 as SGDLS and CDR2 as YYNGEE. The CDR3 is 17 residues long. The chain's CDR3 is CASSVDGGTGGGSPLHF. CDR3 coding DNA: TGTGCCAGCAGCGTAGACGGTGGTACCGGGGGTGGATCACCCCTCCACTTT. The full variable domain, in which reference TRBV9 and TRBJ1-6 provide the parts outside the CDR3, is DSGVTQTPKHLITATGQRVTLRCSPRSGDLSVYWYQQSLDQGLQFLIQYYNGEERAKGNILERFSAQQFPDLHSELNLSSLELGDSALYFCASSVDGGTGGGSPLHFGNGTRLTVT.

The rearrangement joins TRBV12-5 to TRBJ2-7; D might be TRBD2 (5 bases). This CDR3 has 14 amino acids. V lost 0 bases and J lost 6, with 12 bases in between. In germline, CDR1 is LGHNT, CDR2 FRNRAP. The CDR3 loop reads CASGLVVGGGEQYF. The DNA for the CDR3 is TGTGCTAGTGGTTTGGTAGTGGGTGGAGGCGAGCAGTACTTC. The full variable domain, with the rest looked up from reference TRBV12-5 and TRBJ2-7, is DARVTQTPRHKVTEMGQEVTMRCQPILGHNTVFWYRQTMMQGLELLAYFRNRAPLDDSGMPKDRFSAEMPDATLATLKIQPSEPRDSAVYFCASGLVVGGGEQYFGPGTRLTVT.

This chain joins TRBV4-1 and TRBJ1-1; 11 bases are shared with TRBD1. The V segment lost 4 bases and the J segment 9 bases; nucleotides outside the gene matches: 4. This CDR3 has 13 amino acids. Germline CDR1 reads MGHRA; CDR2 reads YSYEKL. The chain's CDR3 is CASSLGTGGKAFF. The CDR3, as DNA: TGCGCCAGCAGCCTCGGGACAGGGGGAAAAGCTTTCTTT.

The rearrangement links TRBV2 to TRBJ1-1, with D tentatively TRBD1 (5 bases). CDR3 length equals 15 residues. Looked up from germline, CDR1 is SNHLY and CDR2 is FYNNEI. V was pared by 4 bases and J by 7 bases, with 19 bases between. The CDR3 reads CASSAVWGVSNEAFF. CDR3 bases: TGTGCCAGCAGTGCCGTATGGGGGGTCTCTAATGAAGCTTTCTTT. The variable domain in full, completed from reference TRBV2 and TRBJ1-1, reads EPEVTQTPSHQVTQMGQEVILRCVPISNHLYFYWYRQILGQKVEFLVSFYNNEISEKSEIFDDQFSVERPDGSNFTLKIRSTKLEDSAMYFCASSAVWGVSNEAFFGQGTRLTVV.

The V and J genes are TRBV12-3 or TRBV12-4 and TRBJ1-5; D remains ambiguous. The V gene lost 2 bases and the J gene lost 9 bases, with 8 bases spanning the gap. This CDR3 spans 12 amino acids. CDR3 sequence reads: CASSLHGPPQHF. DNA for the CDR3: TGTGCCAGCAGTTTACATGGCCCGCCCCAGCATTTT.

V usage is TRBV5-6 and J usage is TRBJ1-1; the D gene is possibly TRBD1 (6 bases). Trimming cost V 6 bases and J 3 bases, with 15 bases left between them. Germline assignment: CDR1 SGHDT and CDR2 YYEEEE. The CDR3 sequence is 14 residues long. CDR3 amino acids: CASIDGQSDTEAFF. The DNA of the CDR3 is TGTGCCAGCATCGATGGACAGTCAGACACTGAAGCTTTCTTT.

The chain has TRBV6-1 and TRBJ2-2, with a tentative D call TRBD1 (5 bases). V was shortened by 8 bases and J by 0 bases, with 10 bases between the two germline ends. The CDR3 runs 14 residues. The germline CDR1 and CDR2 sequences are MNHNS and SASEGT. The CDR3 sequence is CASGRRANTGELFF. CDR3 in DNA: TGTGCCAGCGGACGCAGGGCGAACACCGGGGAGCTGTTTTTT.

The chain combines TRBV29-1 with TRBJ1-1, with D hard to call. Trimming cost V 8 bases and J 0 bases, with 13 bases left between them. The CDR3 loop spans 13 amino acids. Germline V CDR1 and CDR2: SQVTM, ANQGSEA. CDR3 coding DNA: TGCAGCTTAGCACACAGCCTGAACACTGAAGCTTTCTTT. Translating it yields CSLAHSLNTEAFF.

This clonotype was counted a single time. V and J are TRBV6-5 and TRBJ1-2; 7 nucleotides line up with TRBD1. CDR1 is MNHEY, CDR2 SVGAGI, per germline. The CDR3 contains 13 residues. V gave up 7 bases and J gave up 6 bases; unmatched junction bases: 8. The CDR3 coding sequence is TGTGCCAGCAAAGACAGGGCTTCCGATGGCTACACCTTC. It specifies CASKDRASDGYTF.

This clonotype showed up just a few times. The rearrangement links TRBV6-5 to TRBJ1-2; D is ambiguous. This CDR3 comprises 14 residues. Germline V gene lookup returns CDR1 MNHEY and CDR2 SVGAGI. V shed 9 bases and J shed 2 bases, with 16 bases lying between them. The CDR3 reads CASSIGQANYGYTF. As DNA, the CDR3 is TGTGCCAGTAGTATAGGGCAGGCGAACTATGGCTACACCTTC.

The chain recombines TRBV25-1 with TRBJ1-1, with TRBD1 matching 10 bases. V dropped 4 bases and J dropped 4; count of bases not matched to a gene: 6. Germline CDR1 and CDR2: MGHDK and SYGVNS. This CDR3 has 15 amino acids. Here the CDR3 reads CASSVGRDRGTEAFF. In DNA, the CDR3 is TGTGCCAGCAGTGTCGGGCGGGACAGGGGCACTGAAGCTTTCTTT.

This chain links TRBV27 with TRBJ2-7; 7 positions agree with TRBD2. V trimming: 0 bases; J trimming: 4 bases; junction bases outside the gene matches: 0. Germline V CDR1 and CDR2: MNHEY, SMNVEV (reference sequence). CDR3 length equals 13 residues. The CDR3 DNA follows: TGTGCCAGCAGTTTATCAGCGGGATACGAGCAGTACTTC. Protein sequence: CASSLSAGYEQYF.

In this sample, this clonotype turned up many times. CDR3 coding DNA: TGCAGCGTTGAAGTAGGAGGTCGGGGGGGACAGGGTGGCGGCTACACCTTC. Its protein is CSVEVGGRGGQGGGYTF. The J gene is TRBJ1-2, the V gene TRBV29-1, with 9 bases identical to TRBD1. With 1 base clipped from V and 8 bases from J, the junction kept 17 bases outside the gene matches. The CDR3 sequence is 17 residues long. The germline gives CDR1 SQVTM, CDR2 ANQGSEA.

Note on this clonotype: A much larger clone is a single base away; this may be a read error. The genes are TRBV9 and TRBJ1-2; the D gene is possibly TRBD1 (6 bases). V lost 1 base and J lost 8, with 12 bases in between. In germline, CDR1 is SGDLS, CDR2 YYNGEE. CDR3 size: 13 residues. The CDR3 bases are TGTGCCAGCAGCGTACCCAGGGGTGAGGGCTACACCTTC. Translation: CASSVPRGEGYTF.

The V call is TRBV7-9, the J call TRBJ1-4; D remains unclear. Germline CDR1 SEHNR, CDR2 FQNEAQ (reference sequence). The CDR3 length is 15 residues. V dropped 5 bases and J dropped 6 bases, with 16 bases sitting between them. CDR3 amino acids: CASSLPDDSHEKLFF. The CDR3 bases are TGTGCCAGCAGCCTCCCGGACGACTCGCATGAAAAACTGTTTTTT.